Described below is a single T cell receptor beta chain sequence and its context. Antigen specificity is unknown. The repertoire was sequenced with immunoSEQ multiplex PCR; TCRdb's copy has only in-frame clones and lacks some. The table has about 26,000 clones, 70% to 90% seen once. The sample originates from a study of T cells in localized non-small cell lung cancer. Findings of the study overall: Sequence data derive from only one tumor region, so heterogeneity remains possible. In adjacent lung appeared a median around 55 of the top 100 tumor clones. In uninvolved adjacent lung, T cell clonality reached its highest value, exceeding tumor. Elevated blood T cell density was associated with longer overall survival.

CDR1 and CDR2 (germline): SGHRS, YFSETQ. With 0 bases removed from V and 5 bases from J, the gap between germline ends came to 11 bases. The CDR3 sequence is 14 residues long. The sequence was collected from a female donor over 55 with stage II squamous cell lung carcinoma. This specimen was peripheral blood, taken before any cancer treatment. The rearrangement joins TRBV5-1 to TRBJ1-1; a possible D gene is TRBD1 (5 bases). The CDR3 is CASSLAERGTEAFF. CDR3 sequence (DNA): TGCGCCAGCAGCTTGGCCGAAAGGGGAACTGAAGCTTTCTTT.